This TCR beta chain was captured by sequencing in a study of shared clonotypes between healthy human individuals. Study-level points and caveats: Large depth notwithstanding, sorted-subset sequencing proved incomplete by rarefaction.

In the CD4+ fraction, cells were divided into CD45RA+ naive and CD45RA-negative memory subsets. Trimming stripped 4 bases from V and 0 bases from J, with 11 bases between. The germline CDR1 and CDR2 sequences are SGHRS and YFSETQ. The CDR3 runs to 14 residues. A word on this clone: No antigen is known for it.

In the authors' methods: Filtering differed since immunoSEQ provided only junctions, with no quality scores. TCRdb's table, derived via immunoSEQ multiplex PCR, lists solely in-frame clones and lacks some. The D gene and trimming were derived from the DNA, and the V and J assignments and clone size from that table. The sample has approximately 2.5 million clones, 93% seen once; the top ten hold 0.36%. V and J are TRBV5-1 and TRBJ2-7; D is unclear. This TCR came from a young man in good health. Some clones in this sample may be carry-over from other donors' samples. Sequences were obtained from naive CD4+ T cells from PBMCs. Noted subset: CD45RA+ positively selected. The CDR3 protein is CASSQDRSSYEQYF. The CDR3 DNA reads TGCGCCAGCAGCCAGGACCGAAGCTCCTACGAGCAGTACTTC. The whole variable domain, filled in from reference TRBV5-1 and TRBJ2-7, reads KAGVTQTPRYLIKTRGQQVTLSCSPISGHRSVSWYQQTPGQGLQFLFEYFSETQRNKGNFPGRFSGRQFSNSRSEMNVSTLELGDSALYLCASSQDRSSYEQYFGPGTRLTVT.